Here is one T cell receptor beta chain with its context. Its antigen is not identified. TCRdb reprocessed the reads via MiXCR and lists one record per CDR3 protein. The sample records about 530,000 distinct CDR3 sequences, around 27% being singletons. V dropped 2 bases and J dropped 4 bases, with 17 bases sitting between them. The V gene's germline CDR1 is MGHRA and CDR2 YSYEKL. The CDR3 runs to 16 residues. The sample originates from a study of T cell repertoires in cytomegalovirus infection. The study's findings and limits: It was HLA-C-restricted CMV-specific TCR beta clonotypes that dominated the response ex vivo.

This chain connects TRBV4-1 to TRBJ1-2; maybe TRBD1 (6 bases). The clonotype comes from a human donor in good health (CMV status not recorded). Some clones in this sample may be carry-over from other donors' samples. Specimen: PBMCs. The CDR3 loop is CASSQNQAWGPYGYTF. CDR3 nucleotides: TGCGCCAGCAGCCAAAACCAGGCCTGGGGGCCCTATGGCTACACCTTC.